This note documents a single T cell receptor beta chain sequence. The germline V gene encodes CDR1 MNHEY and CDR2 SVGAGI. The CDR3 runs to 14 residues. Trimming cost V 2 bases and J 6 bases, with 13 bases left between them. In the authors' workflow: Amplification from reference gene primers served as the basis for estimated nucleated cell counts. TCRdb's table, derived via immunoSEQ multiplex PCR, lists solely in-frame clones and lacks some. The V and J calls and clone size are taken from that table; D and trimming were inferred from the DNA. The table has 210,000 or so clones, approximately 84% seen once. The entry originates in a study of blood T cell repertoires in COVID-19. Study-level background: Samples taken during acute and convalescent COVID-19 were collected in the United States, Italy and Spain.

This chain joins TRBV6-5 and TRBJ1-2; the D gene is possibly TRBD1 (6 bases). This TCR was recovered from an older woman with active or convalescent COVID-19. What was sequenced was peripheral blood. CDR3 in DNA: TGTGCCAGCAGTTACGGTGGGGGGGCGAATGGCTACACCTTC. It yields the protein CASSYGGGANGYTF.